This T cell receptor beta chain was found in a study of cytomegalovirus exposure and HLA in healthy donors. Primers included in the PCR were 60 Vbeta and 13 Jbeta primers. Profiling relied on immunoSEQ multiplex PCR, and the TCRdb table lists in-frame clones only, not all of them. The sample lists under 200,000 clones, 68% occurring once. There are 13 residues in the CDR3. This chain links TRBV21-1 with TRBJ2-5; whether TRBD1, the table's D call, matches the DNA was not checked. TRBV21-1 is tagged as a pseudogene. The specimen was PBMCs. This TCR came from a man between 45 and 60 years old in good health and CMV-seronegative. DNA for the CDR3: TGTGCCAGCAGCAAAGCAGGGGAAGAGACCCAGTACTTC. It specifies CASSKAGEETQYF.